The 27 T cell receptor beta chains in this list originate from one sample, sequenced in a study of T cell repertoires in cytomegalovirus infection (dated by TCRdb to between 2018 and 2021). The treatment or condition label of this sample denotes: in vitro stimulation with specific CMV peptide epitopes to enrich CMV-specific T cells. Sequenced on an Illumina HiSeq 1500. TCRdb ran its own pipeline on the public reads, namely fastp trimming at Q25 and MiXCR clone calling, and kept in-frame beta chains. Entries that share a CDR3 protein sequence are merged under the most common genes and DNA. The table for this sample lists some 130,000 distinct CDR3 sequences; 30% to 40% of them were counted only once. 45% to 55% of the sample is held by the ten biggest clonotypes. No antigens are known for them. Material: CD8+ T cells from cultured PBMCs, obtained from culture after CMV antigen stimulation. All receptors derive from a human donor in good health (CMV status not recorded). Some clones in this sample may be carry-over from other donors' samples.

The chain uses TRBV20-1 and TRBJ2-1; D is possibly TRBD1 (6 bases). CDR1 is DFQATT, CDR2 SNEGSKA, per germline (reference sequence). The V end was cut by 5 bases, the J end by 4 bases, with 9 bases between. The CDR3 covers 12 residues. Here the CDR3 DNA reads TGCAGTGCTGGACAGAATTACAATGAGCAGTTCTTC. This translates into CSAGQNYNEQFF.

The chain employs TRBV7-6 and TRBJ2-5; tentatively, D is TRBD1 (5 bases). The germline V gene encodes CDR1 SGHVS and CDR2 FNYEAQ. The CDR3 contains 14 residues. Trimming left V 5 bases short and J 2 bases short, with 12 bases between. For the CDR3, the DNA is TGTGCCAGCAGCCCCGACAGAGAACAAGAGACCCAGTACTTC. This encodes CASSPDREQETQYF.

The J gene is TRBJ2-1, the V gene TRBV6-4; 14 nucleotides align to TRBD2. Germline assignment: CDR1 MRHNA and CDR2 SNTAGT. V was clipped by 7 bases and J by 7 bases; unmatched bases: 6. CDR3 length: 15 residues. This CDR3 is CASTMTSGGANEQFF. Written as DNA, the CDR3 is TGTGCCAGCACCATGACTAGCGGGGGGGCTAATGAGCAGTTCTTC.

This clonotype was counted between two and nine times. This rearrangement joins TRBV29-1 to TRBJ1-2, with D unresolved. The germline V gene has CDR1 SQVTM and CDR2 ANQGSEA. CDR3 length: 13 residues. The CDR3 nucleotides read TGCAGTGTTCCGGCCGAGAATTTCTATGGCTACACCTTC. It translates to CSVPAENFYGYTF.

J is TRBJ2-3 and V is TRBV12-3 or TRBV12-4; D possibly corresponds to TRBD1 (6 bases). The CDR3 extends over 15 amino acids. The V and J ends lost 3 bases and 1 base respectively, with 11 bases between them. CDR3 amino acids: CASSFGTFRTDTQYF. DNA for the CDR3: TGTGCCAGCAGTTTCGGGACATTTCGCACAGATACGCAGTATTTT.

This chain uses TRBV7-2 with TRBJ1-2; the match to TRBD1 covers 9 bases. Trimming took 5 bases from V and 4 from J; bases not matched to a gene: 5. Germline V gene sequence: CDR1 SGHTA, CDR2 FQGNSA. This CDR3 region has 14 residues. CDR3 nucleotides: TGTGCCAGCAGCAAGGGACAGGGACTCTATGGCTACACCTTC. Its protein product is CASSKGQGLYGYTF.

The chain links TRBV2 to TRBJ2-7, with 10 bases matching TRBD2. The J segment lost 3 bases and the V segment lost 7 bases, leaving 3 bases of the junction unmatched. Germline-derived CDR1 and CDR2 are SNHLY and FYNNEI. This CDR3 spans 13 amino acids. CDR3 nucleotides: TGTGCCAGCACTAGCGGGGGTGACTACGAGCAGTACTTC. Translated, it gives CASTSGGDYEQYF.

The rearrangement uses TRBV11-1 and TRBJ2-5; D gene unclear. V shed 4 bases and J shed 2 bases, with 8 bases lying between them. The CDR3 is 13 amino acids. Germline-derived CDR1 and CDR2 are SGHAT and FQDESV (reference sequence). DNA for the CDR3: TGTGCCAGCAGCTCCCCTGGACAAGAGACCCAGTACTTC. Residues: CASSSPGQETQYF.

In this sample, this clonotype turned up a few times. V is TRBV19 and J is TRBJ2-7, with a tentative D call TRBD2 (5 bases). The germline V gene encodes CDR1 LNHDA and CDR2 SQIVND (reference sequence). Deletions cut 9 bases from V and 2 bases from J, with 14 bases between. The CDR3 covers 13 residues. The CDR3, as DNA: TGTGCCAGCCTCGGCGGGCCAGCCTACGAGCAGTACTTC. Translated, it gives CASLGGPAYEQYF. Drawing the rest from reference TRBV19 and TRBJ2-7, the complete variable domain is DGGITQSPKYLFRKEGQNVTLSCEQNLNHDAMYWYRQDPGQGLRLIYYSQIVNDFQKGDIAEGYSVSREKKESFPLTVTSAQKNPTAFYLCASLGGPAYEQYFGPGTRLTVT.

This clonotype was counted between two and nine times. The chain carries TRBV2 and TRBJ2-1, with unresolved D. This CDR3 contains 16 residues. Germline V gives CDR1 SNHLY, CDR2 FYNNEI. V was shortened by 1 base and J by 2 bases, with 12 bases between the two germline ends. For the CDR3, the DNA is TGTGCCAGCAGTGAAGAGAGGTTTCTCCCCTACAATGAGCAGTTCTTC. Its translation is CASSEERFLPYNEQFF. Together with reference TRBV2 and TRBJ2-1, the CDR3 gives the full variable domain: EPEVTQTPSHQVTQMGQEVILRCVPISNHLYFYWYRQILGQKVEFLVSFYNNEISEKSEIFDDQFSVERPDGSNFTLKIRSTKLEDSAMYFCASSEERFLPYNEQFFGPGTRLTVL.

The chain links TRBV10-3 to TRBJ2-7; 7 bases align to TRBD1. The CDR3 runs to 15 residues. V was pared by 3 bases and J by 4 bases, with 9 bases of the junction left unmatched. Germline V gene data show CDR1 as ENHRY and CDR2 as SYGVKD. CDR3 in amino acids: CAISDVDRVGYEQYF. For the CDR3, the DNA is TGTGCCATCAGTGATGTCGACAGGGTGGGATACGAGCAGTACTTC.

The chain joins TRBV12-3 or TRBV12-4 to TRBJ2-5, with D tentatively TRBD1 (5 bases). V lost 6 bases to trimming and J lost 3 bases, with 11 bases between them. There are 13 residues in the CDR3. The DNA of the CDR3 is TGTGCCAGCAGAACAGGCGAGGAAGAGACCCAGTACTTC. Protein sequence: CASRTGEEETQYF.

V and J are TRBV29-1 and TRBJ2-7, with D maybe TRBD2 (5 bases). The germline gives CDR1 SQVTM, CDR2 ANQGSEA. Trimming left V 6 bases short and J 6 bases short, with 12 bases between. The CDR3 sequence is 11 residues long. The CDR3 protein is CSVGDGVEQYF. CDR3 sequence (DNA): TGCAGCGTCGGCGACGGGGTCGAGCAGTACTTC.

The CDR3: CASSESGGGNTQYF. The DNA for the CDR3 is TGTGCCAGCAGTGAAAGCGGGGGGGGAAATACGCAGTATTTT. The V gene is TRBV12-3 or TRBV12-4, the J gene TRBJ2-3; 10 bases match TRBD2. CDR3 size: 14 residues. The trim removed 5 bases at V and 7 bases at J, leaving 6 bases unmatched.

As regards this clonotype: An end of the junction does not agree with germline; a read error may underlie this. The DNA for the CDR3 is TGTACCAGCAGCTTAAGACAGGGTCGTAACGAGCAGTACTTC. Protein sequence: CTSSLRQGRNEQYF. The chain couples TRBV11-2 to TRBJ2-7; 7 positions agree with TRBD1. Germline assignment: CDR1 SGHAT and CDR2 FQNNGV. This CDR3 has 14 amino acids.

This clonotype was found many times. The rearrangement uses TRBV7-8 and TRBJ2-5; TRBD2 aligns across 8 bases. This CDR3 spans 18 amino acids. Germline CDR1 reads SGHVS; CDR2 reads FQNEAQ. The V gene end was trimmed by 2 bases and the J gene end by 0 bases; junction bases not matched to a gene: 11. This CDR3 is CASSLRAMTRGDQETQYF. The CDR3 coding sequence is TGTGCCAGCAGCTTAAGGGCGATGACGCGGGGGGACCAAGAGACCCAGTACTTC. Full variable domain (rest looked up from reference TRBV7-8 and TRBJ2-5): GAGVSQSPRYKVAKRGQDVALRCDPISGHVSLFWYQQALGQGPEFLTYFQNEAQLDKSGLPSDRFFAERPEGSVSTLKIQRTQQEDSAVYLCASSLRAMTRGDQETQYFGPGTRLLVL.

The J gene is TRBJ2-1, the V gene TRBV12-3 or TRBV12-4; maybe TRBD2 (6 bases). The CDR3 length is 11 residues. Trimming removed 9 bases at V and 9 bases at J, with 12 bases between. In DNA, the CDR3 is TGTGCCAGTACGTTCGGGGGTGAGCAGTTCTTC. Its translation: CASTFGGEQFF.

The table lists this clonotype with a few counts. V usage is TRBV11-1 and J usage is TRBJ2-1, with TRBD1 as a possible D gene (6 bases). V lost 5 bases, J lost 4 bases, and 12 bases lay in between. This CDR3 has 14 amino acids. CDR1 is SGHAT and CDR2 is FQDESV in the germline V gene (reference sequence). CDR3 DNA: TGTGCCAGCAGCCCTCCTGACAGGTACAATGAGCAGTTCTTC. This codes for CASSPPDRYNEQFF.

In this sample, this clonotype turned up many times. The genes are TRBV9 and TRBJ2-3; a weak D match, TRBD1 (5 bases). Germline V lookup: CDR1 SGDLS, CDR2 YYNGEE. The CDR3 has 14 residues. Deletions cut 7 bases from V and 5 bases from J, with 17 bases between. The CDR3 DNA reads as TGTGCCAGCGGACACAAGGCAGTCATAGATACGCAGTATTTT. This encodes CASGHKAVIDTQYF.

V usage is TRBV24-1 and J usage is TRBJ2-6; D may be TRBD1 or TRBD2 (5 bases each). V was trimmed by 4 bases and J by 0 bases, leaving 21 bases between them. CDR3 length equals 20 residues. Germline loops: CDR1 KGHDR, CDR2 SFDVKD. The chain's CDR3 is CATSDRERDGVISGANVLTF. The CDR3 nucleotides are TGTGCCACCAGTGACCGCGAGAGGGACGGAGTTATCTCTGGGGCCAACGTCCTGACTTTC.

A few counts support this clonotype. The V and J genes are TRBV12-3 or TRBV12-4 and TRBJ1-1; no clear D gene. The CDR3 runs to 13 residues. Trimming shortened V by 3 bases and J by 5 bases, and 10 bases separated the two germline ends. The CDR3 DNA reads as TGTGCCAGCAGTTTCGAGGCGCGGACTGAAGCTTTCTTT. It yields the protein CASSFEARTEAFF.

The genes are TRBV6-8 and TRBJ2-7; D possibly corresponds to TRBD1 (5 bases). The CDR3 extends over 13 amino acids. From germline, CDR1 is MNHGY and CDR2 SAAAGT. V shed 7 bases and J shed 1 base, with 11 bases lying between them. The CDR3 DNA follows: TGTGCCAGCACCGGAGACAGTTCCTACGAGCAGTACTTC. Encoded protein: CASTGDSSYEQYF.

The chain combines TRBV13 with TRBJ2-6, with 10 bases fitting TRBD1. CDR3 length equals 19 residues. Germline trimming cut 5 bases from V and 4 bases from J; bases unmatched to any gene: 14. Germline V CDR1 and CDR2: PRHDT, FYEKMQ (reference sequence). The CDR3 DNA reads as TGTGCCAGCAGCGTCCCACCCGGGACAGGGGTAGCCGGGGCCAACGTCCTGACTTTC. This encodes CASSVPPGTGVAGANVLTF.

There are many counts of this clonotype. The V and J genes are TRBV7-9 and TRBJ2-5; D is perhaps TRBD1 (6 bases). The CDR3 is 16 amino acids. V lost 1 base and J lost 0, with 12 bases in between. Germline assignment: CDR1 SEHNR and CDR2 FQNEAQ (reference sequence). The CDR3 here is CASSLGTALYQETQYF. DNA for the CDR3: TGTGCCAGCAGCTTAGGGACAGCCCTCTACCAAGAGACCCAGTACTTC. The full variable domain, completed using reference TRBV7-9 and TRBJ2-5, is DTGVSQNPRHKITKRGQNVTFRCDPISEHNRLYWYRQTLGQGPEFLTYFQNEAQLEKSRLLSDRFSAERPKGSFSTLEIQRTEQGDSAMYLCASSLGTALYQETQYFGPGTRLLVL.

The table lists this clonotype with many counts. This chain uses TRBV12-3 or TRBV12-4 with TRBJ1-5; D might be TRBD1 (6 bases). The CDR3 length is 15 residues. V was pared by 5 bases and J by 6 bases, with 17 bases between. As DNA, the CDR3 is TGTGCCAGCAGTGGGGGGGGCAAGATTGGTCAGCCCCAGCATTTT. Amino acids: CASSGGGKIGQPQHF.

V and J are TRBV7-6 and TRBJ1-6; TRBD1 matches at 7 bases. The V segment lost 0 bases and the J segment 6 bases; nucleotides outside the gene matches: 2. The CDR3 contains 15 residues. The germline V gene encodes CDR1 SGHVS and CDR2 FNYEAQ. CDR3 sequence: CASSLATGANSPLHF. The CDR3, as DNA: TGTGCCAGCAGCTTAGCTACAGGGGCTAATTCACCCCTCCACTTT.

This chain connects TRBV12-3 or TRBV12-4 to TRBJ2-5; D unclear. With 3 bases removed from V and 1 base from J, the gap between germline ends came to 12 bases. The length of the CDR3 is 15 residues. The CDR3 sequence is CASSLYSGPQETQYF. The CDR3, as DNA: TGTGCCAGCAGTTTGTATTCGGGCCCCCAAGAGACCCAGTACTTC.